This TCR beta chain was sequenced in a study of T cells in Graves' hyperthyroidism and ophthalmopathy. Germline assignment: CDR1 DFQATT and CDR2 SNEGSKA (reference sequence). J was trimmed by 3 bases and V by 6 bases; bases with no gene match: 13. The CDR3 consists of 15 residues. RNA transcripts yielded amplified TCR beta CDR3 regions. First-round RT-PCR targeting the TCR CDR3 was performed with the HTBI primer set. TCRdb passed the multiplex PCR reads through MiXCR, listing each CDR3 protein once. The sample has about 380,000 distinct CDR3 sequences, 13% seen once. The chain has TRBV20-1 and TRBJ2-7; TRBD1 matches at 8 bases. Specimen: blood. The TCR originated in a man in his thirties or forties with Graves' hyperthyroidism that later progressed to Graves' ophthalmopathy. The CDR3 nucleotides are TGCAGTGCAACTAAACCGGGACAGGCGAACTACGAGCAGTACTTC. It is translated as CSATKPGQANYEQYF.